The T cell receptor beta chain described here comes from a study of blood T cell repertoires in COVID-19. The length of the CDR3 is 19 residues. Germline V gene lookup returns CDR1 SGDLS and CDR2 YYNGEE. V lost 4 bases to trimming and J lost 2 bases; unmatched junction nucleotides: 14. Here immunoSEQ multiplex PCR was the method, and the copy in TCRdb shows in-frame clones only, minus some. The sample includes about 120,000 clones, around 91% of them seen just once. The sequenced sample consisted of peripheral blood. The TCR originated in a woman aged 60-75 years with COVID-19, enrolled during active disease. This chain connects TRBV9 to TRBJ2-5, with 13 positions matching TRBD2. The CDR3 DNA reads TGTGCCAGCAGCACCCCGACTAGCGGGGGGCCTTTGCGACAAGAGACCCAGTACTTC. This sequence encodes CASSTPTSGGPLRQETQYF.